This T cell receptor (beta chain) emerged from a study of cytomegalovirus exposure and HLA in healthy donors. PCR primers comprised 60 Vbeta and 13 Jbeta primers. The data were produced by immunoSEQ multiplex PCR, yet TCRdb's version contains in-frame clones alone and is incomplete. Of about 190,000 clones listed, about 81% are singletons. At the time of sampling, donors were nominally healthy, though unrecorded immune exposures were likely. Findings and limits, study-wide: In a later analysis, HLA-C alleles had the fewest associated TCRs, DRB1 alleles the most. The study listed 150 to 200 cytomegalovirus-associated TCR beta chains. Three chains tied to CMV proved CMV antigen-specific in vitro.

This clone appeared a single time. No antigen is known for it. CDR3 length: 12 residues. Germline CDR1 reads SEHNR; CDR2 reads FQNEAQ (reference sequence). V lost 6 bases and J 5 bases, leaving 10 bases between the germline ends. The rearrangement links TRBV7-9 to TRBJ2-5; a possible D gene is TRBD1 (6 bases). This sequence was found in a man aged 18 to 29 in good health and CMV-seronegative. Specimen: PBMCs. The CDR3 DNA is TGTGCCAGCAGGCCGCAGGGGGAGACCCAGTACTTC. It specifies CASRPQGETQYF. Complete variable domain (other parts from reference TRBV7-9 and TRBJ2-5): DTGVSQNPRHKITKRGQNVTFRCDPISEHNRLYWYRQTLGQGPEFLTYFQNEAQLEKSRLLSDRFSAERPKGSFSTLEIQRTEQGDSAMYLCASRPQGETQYFGPGTRLLVL.